This T cell receptor (beta chain) was captured by sequencing in a study of T cell repertoires in cytomegalovirus infection. Regarding the study as a whole: Accumulated public TCR beta family frequency recognized individuals carrying CMV together with the relevant HLA.

Germline CDR1 SNHLY, CDR2 FYNNEI. CDR3 length: 13 residues. Trimming pared 6 bases from V and 5 bases from J, leaving 11 bases between. Notes on this clonotype: Its antigen is not identified.

One entry per CDR3 protein, called by TCRdb with MiXCR from the reads. The table shows 110,000 or so distinct CDR3 sequences, with roughly 30% occurring only once. The sequenced sample was CD8+ T cells from cultured PBMCs, obtained from culture after CMV antigen stimulation. This clonotype originated in a human donor in good health (CMV status not recorded). Some clones in this sample may be carry-over from other donors' samples. V and J are TRBV2 and TRBJ1-5, with D uncertain. CDR3 residues: CASRRQVDQPQHF. As DNA, the CDR3 is TGTGCCAGCAGAAGGCAGGTCGATCAGCCCCAGCATTTT.